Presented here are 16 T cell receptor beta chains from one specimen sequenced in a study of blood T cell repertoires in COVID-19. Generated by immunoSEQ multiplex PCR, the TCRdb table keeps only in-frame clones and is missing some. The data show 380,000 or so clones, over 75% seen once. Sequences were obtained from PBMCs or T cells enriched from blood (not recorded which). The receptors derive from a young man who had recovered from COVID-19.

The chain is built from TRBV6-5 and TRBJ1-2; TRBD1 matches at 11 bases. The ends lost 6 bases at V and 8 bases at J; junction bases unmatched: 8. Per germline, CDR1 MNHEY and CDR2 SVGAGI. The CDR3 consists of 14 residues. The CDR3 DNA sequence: TGTGCCAGCAGCCCCACGGGACAGGGGGGCGGCTACACCTTC. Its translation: CASSPTGQGGGYTF.

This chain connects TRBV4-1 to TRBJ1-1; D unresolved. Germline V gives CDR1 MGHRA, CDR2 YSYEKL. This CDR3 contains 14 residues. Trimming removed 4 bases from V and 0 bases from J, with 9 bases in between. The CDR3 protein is CASSPHGMNTEAFF. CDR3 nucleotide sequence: TGCGCCAGCAGCCCCCACGGTATGAACACTGAAGCTTTCTTT.

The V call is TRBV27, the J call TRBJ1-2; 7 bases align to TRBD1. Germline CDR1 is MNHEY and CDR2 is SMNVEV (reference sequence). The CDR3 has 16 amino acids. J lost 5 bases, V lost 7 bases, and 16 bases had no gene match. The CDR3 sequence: CASKLSRGTNIYGYTF. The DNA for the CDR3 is TGTGCCAGCAAACTCTCCAGGGGGACCAACATATATGGCTACACCTTC.

CDR3: CASSSHRGQSEQFF. In nucleotides, the CDR3 is TGTGCCAGCAGCTCGCACAGGGGGCAGAGTGAGCAGTTCTTC. The chain carries TRBV7-2 and TRBJ2-1; TRBD1 matches 9 bases. This CDR3 region has 14 residues. J gave up 9 bases and V 4 bases, and 7 bases lay outside the gene matches. Per germline, CDR1 SGHTA and CDR2 FQGNSA.

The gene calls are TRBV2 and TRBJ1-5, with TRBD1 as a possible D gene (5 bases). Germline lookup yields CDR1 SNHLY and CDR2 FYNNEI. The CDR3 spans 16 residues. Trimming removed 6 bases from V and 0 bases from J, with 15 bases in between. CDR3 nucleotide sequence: TGTGCCAGCAGGAAACTTGACAGTTATAGCAATCAGCCCCAGCATTTT. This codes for CASRKLDSYSNQPQHF.

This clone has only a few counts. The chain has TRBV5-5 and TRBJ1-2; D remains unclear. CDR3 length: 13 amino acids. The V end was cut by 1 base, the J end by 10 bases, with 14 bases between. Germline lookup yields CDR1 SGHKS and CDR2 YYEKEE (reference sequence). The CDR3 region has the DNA TGTGCCAGCAGCTTGAGTGGAGCGGAGATCTACACCTTC. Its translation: CASSLSGAEIYTF.

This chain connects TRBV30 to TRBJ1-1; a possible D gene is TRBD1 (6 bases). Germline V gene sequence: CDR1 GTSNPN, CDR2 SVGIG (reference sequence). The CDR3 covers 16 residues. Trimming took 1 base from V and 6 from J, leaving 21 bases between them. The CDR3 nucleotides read TGTGCCTGGAGTGCGCGGGCCAGGGGAGTTAGGGCTGAAGCTTTCTTT. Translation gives CAWSARARGVRAEAFF.

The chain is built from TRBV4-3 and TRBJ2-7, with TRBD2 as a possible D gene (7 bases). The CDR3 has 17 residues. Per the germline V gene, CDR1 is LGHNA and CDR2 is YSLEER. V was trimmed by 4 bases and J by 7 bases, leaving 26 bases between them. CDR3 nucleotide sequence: TGCGCCAGCAGCCCGTCTAAGGGGGGGGGCCCCTTAGGGGAGCAGTACTTC. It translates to CASSPSKGGGPLGEQYF.

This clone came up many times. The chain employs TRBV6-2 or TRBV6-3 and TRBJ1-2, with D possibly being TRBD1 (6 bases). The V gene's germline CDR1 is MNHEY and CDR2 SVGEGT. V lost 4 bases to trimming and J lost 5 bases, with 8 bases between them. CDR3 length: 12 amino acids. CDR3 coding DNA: TGTGCCAGCAGTTCACAGGGTTATGGCTACACCTTC. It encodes CASSSQGYGYTF.

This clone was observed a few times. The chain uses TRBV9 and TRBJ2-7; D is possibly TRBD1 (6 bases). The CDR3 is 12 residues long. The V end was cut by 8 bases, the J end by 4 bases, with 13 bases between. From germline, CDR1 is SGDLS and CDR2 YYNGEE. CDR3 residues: CASLRTDYEQYF. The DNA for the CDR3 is TGTGCCAGTCTTAGGACAGATTACGAGCAGTACTTC.

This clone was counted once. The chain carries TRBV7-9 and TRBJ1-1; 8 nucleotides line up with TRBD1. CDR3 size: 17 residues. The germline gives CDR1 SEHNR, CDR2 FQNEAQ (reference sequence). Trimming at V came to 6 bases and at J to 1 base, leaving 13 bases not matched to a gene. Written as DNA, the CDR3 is TGTGCCAGCAGAGACTCGGACAGGGCGCCAAGGAACACTGAAGCTTTCTTT. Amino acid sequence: CASRDSDRAPRNTEAFF.

The CDR3 DNA is TGTGCCAGCAGGGTGGGGCGACAGGGGTATCAGCCCCAGCATTTT. Translating it yields CASRVGRQGYQPQHF. The chain recombines TRBV6-6 with TRBJ1-5; 8 bases fit TRBD1. V lost 6 bases to trimming and J lost 5 bases; unmatched junction nucleotides: 9. Per germline, CDR1 MNHNY and CDR2 SVGAGI (reference sequence). The CDR3 runs 15 residues.

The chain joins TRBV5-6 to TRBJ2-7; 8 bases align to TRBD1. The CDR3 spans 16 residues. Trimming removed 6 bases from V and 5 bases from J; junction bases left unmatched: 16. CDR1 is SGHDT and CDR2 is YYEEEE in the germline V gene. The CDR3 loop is CASTPNLDRANDEQYF. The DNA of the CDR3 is TGTGCCAGCACCCCCAATCTGGACAGGGCCAACGACGAGCAGTACTTC. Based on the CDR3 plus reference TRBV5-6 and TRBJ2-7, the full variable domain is DAGVTQSPTHLIKTRGQQVTLRCSPKSGHDTVSWYQQALGQGPQFIFQYYEEEERQRGNFPDRFSGHQFPNYSSELNVNALLLGDSALYLCASTPNLDRANDEQYFGPGTRLTVT.

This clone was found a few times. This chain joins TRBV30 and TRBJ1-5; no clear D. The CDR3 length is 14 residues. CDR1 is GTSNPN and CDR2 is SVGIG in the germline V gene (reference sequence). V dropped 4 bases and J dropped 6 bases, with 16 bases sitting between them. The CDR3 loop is CAWTIGSLSQPQHF. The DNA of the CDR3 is TGTGCCTGGACGATCGGGTCGTTGAGTCAGCCCCAGCATTTT.

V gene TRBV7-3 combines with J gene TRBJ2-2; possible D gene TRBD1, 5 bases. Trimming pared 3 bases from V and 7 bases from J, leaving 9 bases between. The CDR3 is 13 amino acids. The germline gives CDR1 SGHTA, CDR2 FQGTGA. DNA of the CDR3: TGTGCCAGCAGCTTGGTAGGGGACGGGGAGCTGTTTTTT. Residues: CASSLVGDGELFF.

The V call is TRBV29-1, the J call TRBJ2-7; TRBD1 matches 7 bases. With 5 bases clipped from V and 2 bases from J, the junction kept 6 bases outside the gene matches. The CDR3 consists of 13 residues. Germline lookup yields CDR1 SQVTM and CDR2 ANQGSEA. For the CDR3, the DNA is TGCAGCGTTCGACAGGGTCCCACCTACGAGCAGTACTTC. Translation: CSVRQGPTYEQYF.